Listed below are T cell receptor beta chains from one sample, sequenced in a study of naive and memory T cell subsets. TCRdb redid the calling of the UMI-ligation and nested PCR reads with MiXCR, one entry per CDR3 protein. The sample lists 120,000 to 150,000 distinct CDR3 sequences; 17% were seen once. Sequencing was done on a sample of naive CD4+ T cells from blood. These receptors were collected from a human donor in good health. Both conserved end residues are part of each CDR3. The D gene is left open where the match is weak. For some rows the clone size is stated as once, few or many, or as a class when expanded; others skip it.

D gene,V gene,clone size,J gene,CDR3 DNA,CDR3 protein
.,TRBV29-1,.,TRBJ2-1,TGCAGCGTTGAAGAGCGGGCCTACAATGAGCAGTTCTTC,CSVEERAYNEQFF
TRBD1,TRBV6-5,few,TRBJ1-5,TGTGCCAGCAGAAGACAGGGCGGTCAGCCCCAGCATTTT,CASRRQGGQPQHF
TRBD2,TRBV11-2,.,TRBJ2-5,TGTGCCAGCAGCTTGAGCGGGAGGGGGGAGACCCAGTACTTC,CASSLSGRGETQYF
.,TRBV12-3/TRBV12-4,.,TRBJ2-5,TGTGCCAGCAGTTTAGGGGCCGTCCGGACCCAGTACTTC,CASSLGAVRTQYF
TRBD1,TRBV7-3,.,TRBJ2-5,TGTGCCAGCAGCTTTTCAGGGGGAGAGACCCAGTACTTC,CASSFSGGETQYF
TRBD2,TRBV7-2,few,TRBJ2-5,TGTGCCAGCAGCTTAACCGGGAGGCCAACCATCCAGGAGACCCAGTACTTC,CASSLTGRPTIQETQYF
TRBD2,TRBV27,few,TRBJ2-1,TGTGCCAGCAGCTATACCGGGACTAGCGGGAGGTACCGTAAGACTGAGCAGTTCTTC,CASSYTGTSGRYRKTEQFF
.,TRBV5-1,few,TRBJ2-7,TGCGCCAGCAGTTTAGGACAGCTTCGGATCAACGAGCAGTACTTC,CASSLGQLRINEQYF
TRBD1,TRBV5-1,few,TRBJ2-6,TGCGCCAGCAGCTTGACAGGGGTAGCGGGGGCCAACGTCCTGACTTTC,CASSLTGVAGANVLTF
.,TRBV7-9,.,TRBJ1-2,TGTGCCAGCAGCCCCGACGGAGCTAACTATGGCTACACCTTC,CASSPDGANYGYTF
TRBD2,TRBV5-1,.,TRBJ2-7,TGCGCCAGCAGGTCCCTATCACTAGCGGACGAGCAGTACTTC,CASRSLSLADEQYF
.,TRBV20-1,few,TRBJ2-3,TGCAGTGCTGATGACAGGGGAGGGACAGATACGCAGTATTTT,CSADDRGGTDTQYF
TRBD1,TRBV5-1,.,TRBJ2-7,TGCGCCAGCAGCTGGGGACAGGGCGCCTACGAGCAGTACTTC,CASSWGQGAYEQYF
.,TRBV2,few,TRBJ1-5,TGTGCCAGCAGTGAAGCGCAGGGTCAGCCCCAGCATTTT,CASSEAQGQPQHF
.,TRBV7-8,.,TRBJ2-1,TGTGCCAGCAGTCCGACTGGCGTTGAGCAGTTCTTC,CASSPTGVEQFF
.,TRBV12-3/TRBV12-4,.,TRBJ1-5,TGTGCCAGCAGTTTGTCTCGAGATCAGCCCCAGCATTTT,CASSLSRDQPQHF
TRBD1,TRBV6-2/TRBV6-3,.,TRBJ2-1,TGTGCCAGCAGTTACTCAATGGACAGGGTCTCCTACAATGAGCAGTTCTTC,CASSYSMDRVSYNEQFF
.,TRBV28,.,TRBJ2-1,TGTGCCAGCAGTTTAGGCGGGAACGGTGGCAATGAGCAGTTCTTC,CASSLGGNGGNEQFF
TRBD1,TRBV10-3,.,TRBJ1-5,TGTGCCTCAAGGACAGGGACGGGCCAGCCCCAGCATTTT,CASRTGTGQPQHF
TRBD1,TRBV9,few,TRBJ2-3,TGTGCCAGCAGCCGGGACAGCTTCACACAAGATACGCAGTATTTT,CASSRDSFTQDTQYF
.,TRBV28,few,TRBJ1-1,TGTGCCAGCAGTGATACAGGGTTTGAAGCTTTCTTT,CASSDTGFEAFF
.,TRBV24-1,few,TRBJ2-1,TGTGCCACCAGTGATTCCAAGGGGATAATCAATGAGCAGTTCTTC,CATSDSKGIINEQFF
.,TRBV20-1,.,TRBJ1-5,TGCAGTGCTAGAACAGGGCGGGACAATCAGCCCCAGCATTTT,CSARTGRDNQPQHF
.,TRBV7-6,.,TRBJ2-7,TGTGCCAGCAGCTTAGGGGGGACAACCAGCGAGCAGTACTTC,CASSLGGTTSEQYF
TRBD2,TRBV7-2,.,TRBJ2-3,TGTGCCAGCAGCCCGTTAGCGGGTACATATACGCAGTATTTT,CASSPLAGTYTQYF
.,TRBV2,.,TRBJ2-4,TGTGCCAGCAGGAAGGGGGGGGAAAACATTCAGTACTTC,CASRKGGENIQYF
.,TRBV7-9,few,TRBJ2-5,TGTGCCAGCAACCGAGGAGGGTGGGAGACCCAGTACTTC,CASNRGGWETQYF
.,TRBV18,few,TRBJ2-7,TGTGCCAGCTCACCGCCAAGTCCCCCCTACGAGCAGTACTTC,CASSPPSPPYEQYF
TRBD1,TRBV24-1,few,TRBJ2-7,TGTGCCACCAGTGATTCCAGGGGGACCTCCTACGAGCAGTACTTC,CATSDSRGTSYEQYF
.,TRBV4-2,few,TRBJ2-1,TGTGCCAGCAGCCAAGATCTGGTTAGCAATGAGCAGTTCTTC,CASSQDLVSNEQFF
.,TRBV6-2/TRBV6-3,.,TRBJ2-7,TGTGCCAGCAGCCACGGGGGAGAGCAGTACTTC,CASSHGGEQYF
TRBD2,TRBV9,.,TRBJ2-1,TGTGCCAGCAGCCCTCCGTCTGGCGGGAGTCCCGCTCGTTGGAATGAGCAGTTCTTC,CASSPPSGGSPARWNEQFF
.,TRBV21-1,many,TRBJ2-2,TGTGCCAGCAGCACGAAACAGGGGGCGAACACCGGGGAGCTGTTTTTT,CASSTKQGANTGELFF
TRBD2,TRBV7-6,few,TRBJ2-5,TGTGCCAGCAGCTTAGTGCTAGCGGGAGGGCAAGAGACCCAGTACTTC,CASSLVLAGGQETQYF
.,TRBV25-1,.,TRBJ1-1,TGTGCCAGCAGTTCAACCGGGGAGGTTTGGAGAAACACTGAAGCTTTCTTT,CASSSTGEVWRNTEAFF
TRBD1,TRBV27,.,TRBJ1-2,TGTGCCAGCAGTTTTGGACAGGGGGCGGATGGCTACACCTTC,CASSFGQGADGYTF
.,TRBV6-5,.,TRBJ1-3,TGTGCCAGCAGTATAACGACAGTCCCTGGAAACACCATATATTTT,CASSITTVPGNTIYF
.,TRBV20-1,few,TRBJ1-3,TGCGGGGTGGATGGGGACGTTTCTGGAAACACCATATATTTT,CGVDGDVSGNTIYF
.,TRBV28,few,TRBJ2-7,TGTGCCAGCAGTTTCCAGGGGGCTAGCGGGAACGACGAGCAGTACTTC,CASSFQGASGNDEQYF
TRBD2,TRBV20-1,.,TRBJ2-3,TGCAGTGCTAGAGCTAGCGGGAGCATGGATACGCAGTATTTT,CSARASGSMDTQYF
.,TRBV3-1,.,TRBJ2-7,TGTGCCAGCAGCCCGACCCTAGGGCAGGGTCCCTACGAGCAGTACTTC,CASSPTLGQGPYEQYF
TRBD2,TRBV18,few,TRBJ2-3,TGTGCCAGCTCACCAATGGCGGGAGGAAGCACAGATACGCAGTATTTT,CASSPMAGGSTDTQYF
.,TRBV18,.,TRBJ1-1,TGTGCCAGCTCACTCGGACAGCTTGAAGCTTTCTTT,CASSLGQLEAFF
TRBD2,TRBV12-3/TRBV12-4,few,TRBJ2-3,TGTGCCAGCAGTTTGGGCGGGAGCGCAGATACGCAGTATTTT,CASSLGGSADTQYF
TRBD1,TRBV5-1,.,TRBJ1-1,TGCGCCAGCAGCTTCGCGACAGGGCTGAACACTGAAGCTTTCTTT,CASSFATGLNTEAFF
TRBD1,TRBV5-1,few,TRBJ2-5,TGCGCCAGCAGCTCGGCCGGACAGGTACAAGAGACCCAGTACTTC,CASSSAGQVQETQYF
.,TRBV6-2/TRBV6-3,few,TRBJ1-2,TGTGCCAGCAGCCTCCGACCGGGACACAACTATGGCTACACCTTC,CASSLRPGHNYGYTF
TRBD1,TRBV7-2,few,TRBJ2-7,TGTGCCAGCAGCTTAGGGACAGGGTCCTCCTACGAGCAGTACTTC,CASSLGTGSSYEQYF
.,TRBV12-3/TRBV12-4,few,TRBJ1-1,TGTGCCAGCAACGACGGGGGAATGAACACTGAAGCTTTCTTT,CASNDGGMNTEAFF
.,TRBV6-5,many,TRBJ2-1,TGTGCCAGCAAGCCAGAACCCTACTACAATGAGCAGTTCTTC,CASKPEPYYNEQFF
.,TRBV9,few,TRBJ2-6,TGTGCCAGCAGCGTATTTTCCTCTGGGGCCAACGTCCTGACTTTC,CASSVFSSGANVLTF
.,TRBV4-3,.,TRBJ2-7,TGCGCCAGCAGCCAAGAAAGGTCCTACGAGCAGTACTTC,CASSQERSYEQYF
.,TRBV27,.,TRBJ2-5,TGTGCCAGCAGTTATAGGGGATATGAGACCCAGTACTTC,CASSYRGYETQYF
TRBD2,TRBV6-2/TRBV6-3,.,TRBJ2-2,TGTGCCAGCAAAGTACTAGCGGGAGGGCCTCCCGGGGAGCTGTTTTTT,CASKVLAGGPPGELFF
.,TRBV10-3,.,TRBJ2-1,TGTGCCATCAGTGGGCGGGGTTCCTACAATGAGCAGTTCTTC,CAISGRGSYNEQFF
.,TRBV2,.,TRBJ1-5,TGTGCCAGCGGCCGTGAGGACAGTGCCTTTAGCAATCAGCCCCAGCATTTT,CASGREDSAFSNQPQHF